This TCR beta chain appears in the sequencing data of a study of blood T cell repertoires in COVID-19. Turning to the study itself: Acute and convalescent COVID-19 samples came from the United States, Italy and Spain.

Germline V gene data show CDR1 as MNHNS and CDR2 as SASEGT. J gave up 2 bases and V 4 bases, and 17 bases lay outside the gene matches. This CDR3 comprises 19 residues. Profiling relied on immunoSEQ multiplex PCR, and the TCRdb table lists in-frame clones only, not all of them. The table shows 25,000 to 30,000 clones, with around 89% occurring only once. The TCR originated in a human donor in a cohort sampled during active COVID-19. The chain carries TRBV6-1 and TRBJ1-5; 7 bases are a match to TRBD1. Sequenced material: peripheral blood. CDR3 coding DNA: TGTGCCAGCAGTGGCCATGGGGTAAACAAGGGGGCCGGCAATCAGCCCCAGCATTTT. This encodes CASSGHGVNKGAGNQPQHF.